The 8 T cell receptor beta chains given below trace back to one sample, sequenced in a study of OX40 agonist ivuxolimab in advanced cancers. The protocol was immunoSEQ multiplex PCR, while the TCRdb copy is restricted to in-frame clones and leaves out a portion. Of approximately 40,000 clones listed, approximately 84% are singletons. Here the sequenced sample was CD4+ or CD8+ T cells sorted from blood, taken in a trial of the OX40 agonist ivuxolimab. All receptors derive from an adult with an advanced solid tumor such as melanoma, head and neck, liver or kidney cancer.

This clone occurred a few times. This sample includes further DNA sequences coding for the same CDR3. The CDR3 DNA reads TGTGCCAGCAGCTTAGAAAACAGGGATGGCTACACCTTC. It codes for CASSLENRDGYTF. The chain recombines TRBV7-9 with TRBJ1-2; D perhaps matches TRBD1 (6 bases). The CDR3 contains 13 residues. The germline V gene has CDR1 SEHNR and CDR2 FQNEAQ (reference sequence). V was cut by 1 base and J by 6 bases, with 9 bases left in between. Filled out from reference TRBV7-9 and TRBJ1-2, the complete variable domain reads DTGVSQNPRHKITKRGQNVTFRCDPISEHNRLYWYRQTLGQGPEFLTYFQNEAQLEKSRLLSDRFSAERPKGSFSTLEIQRTEQGDSAMYLCASSLENRDGYTFGSGTRLTVV.

This chain uses TRBV7-8 with TRBJ1-1; D not certain. CDR1 is SGHVS, CDR2 FQNEAQ, per germline. The CDR3 extends over 12 amino acids. Trimming shortened V by 5 bases and J by 5 bases, and 9 bases separated the two germline ends. The CDR3 region is CASSPAGTEAFF. The CDR3 DNA reads as TGTGCCAGCAGCCCCGCTGGGACTGAAGCTTTCTTT.

The V gene is TRBV7-6, the J gene TRBJ1-2; D possibly corresponds to TRBD1 (6 bases). Per germline, CDR1 SGHVS and CDR2 FNYEAQ. CDR3 size: 17 residues. Deletions cut 1 base from V and 3 bases from J, with 18 bases between. The CDR3: CASSLGGRGGGDYGYTF. CDR3 coding DNA: TGTGCCAGCAGCTTAGGTGGCAGGGGAGGTGGGGACTATGGCTACACCTTC.

The V and J genes are TRBV15 and TRBJ1-5; D is unclear. The CDR3 has 14 residues. The ends were cut back, 8 bases at V and 0 bases at J, with 11 bases in the middle. The germline V gene encodes CDR1 LNHNV and CDR2 YYDKDF (reference sequence). The CDR3 is CATSGSHSNQPQHF. The CDR3 nucleotides read TGTGCCACCTCGGGATCCCATAGCAATCAGCCCCAGCATTTT.

Remarks on this clone: One end of the junction is discordant with germline, which a read error may explain. The chain couples TRBV19 to TRBJ2-1, with D possibly being TRBD1 or TRBD2 (6 bases each). The CDR3 contains 12 residues. Per germline, CDR1 LNHDA and CDR2 SQIVND (reference sequence). The CDR3 coding sequence is TGTGCCAGTAGTTACAGGGAGGATGAACAGTTCTTC. This sequence encodes CASSYREDEQFF.

V gene TRBV5-6 combines with J gene TRBJ1-2; 7 nucleotides align to TRBD1. The V gene end was trimmed by 1 base and the J gene end by 6 bases; junction bases not matched to a gene: 3. CDR1 SGHDT and CDR2 YYEEEE come from the germline V gene. The CDR3 consists of 13 residues. The CDR3 here is CASSLQGGDGYTF. DNA of the CDR3: TGTGCCAGCAGCTTGCAAGGGGGCGATGGCTACACCTTC.

This chain connects TRBV30 to TRBJ2-2, with D unresolved. The germline CDR1 and CDR2 sequences are GTSNPN and SVGIG (reference sequence). The CDR3 consists of 13 residues. The V end lost 3 bases, the J end lost 2 bases, and 7 bases lay between the germline ends. The CDR3 region has the DNA TGTGCCTGGAGCGAGGCCAACACCGGGGAGCTGTTTTTT. Its protein is CAWSEANTGELFF.

V gene TRBV19 combines with J gene TRBJ2-6; D uncertain. The CDR3 extends over 14 amino acids. Trimming cost V 0 bases and J 2 bases, with 2 bases left between them. From germline, CDR1 is LNHDA and CDR2 SQIVND (reference sequence). CDR3 bases: TGTGCCAGTAGTATAGACACTGGGGCCAACGTCCTGACTTTC. The encoded protein is CASSIDTGANVLTF. Based on the CDR3 plus reference TRBV19 and TRBJ2-6, the full variable domain is DGGITQSPKYLFRKEGQNVTLSCEQNLNHDAMYWYRQDPGQGLRLIYYSQIVNDFQKGDIAEGYSVSREKKESFPLTVTSAQKNPTAFYLCASSIDTGANVLTFGAGSRLTVL.